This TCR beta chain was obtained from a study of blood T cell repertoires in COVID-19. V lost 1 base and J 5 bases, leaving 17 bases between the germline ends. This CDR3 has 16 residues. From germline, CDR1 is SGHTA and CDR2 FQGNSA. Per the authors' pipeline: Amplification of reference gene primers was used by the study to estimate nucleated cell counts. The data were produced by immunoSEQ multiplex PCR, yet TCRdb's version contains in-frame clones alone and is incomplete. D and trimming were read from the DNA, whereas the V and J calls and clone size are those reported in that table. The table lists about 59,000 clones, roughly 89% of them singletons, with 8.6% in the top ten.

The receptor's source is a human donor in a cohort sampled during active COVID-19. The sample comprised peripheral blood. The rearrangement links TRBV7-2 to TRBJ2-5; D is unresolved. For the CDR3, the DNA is TGTGCCAGCAGCTTAGAACGCCCAGCGCCACTGGAGACCCAGTACTTC. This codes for CASSLERPAPLETQYF.